The 3 T cell receptor beta chains below were found in one sample sequenced in a study of blood T cell repertoires in COVID-19. Using immunoSEQ multiplex PCR, the repertoire was profiled, and TCRdb retains in-frame clones only, with some absent. The sample has around 400,000 clones, around nine tenths seen once. The sample consisted of PBMCs or T cells enriched from blood (not recorded which). All receptors come from a woman between 18 and 30 years old who had been exposed to COVID-19.

This rearrangement joins TRBV30 to TRBJ1-2, with D maybe TRBD1 (5 bases). The CDR3 contains 12 residues. CDR1 is GTSNPN, CDR2 SVGIG, per germline (reference sequence). The V gene lost 3 bases and the J gene lost 2 bases, with 7 bases spanning the gap. The CDR3 protein is CAWSGGNYGYTF. CDR3 in DNA: TGTGCCTGGAGCGGGGGGAACTATGGCTACACCTTC.

The V gene is TRBV5-4, the J gene TRBJ2-7; 9 nucleotides align to TRBD1. The CDR3 extends over 16 amino acids. J lost 5 bases, V lost 4 bases, and 13 bases had no gene match. Germline assignment: CDR1 SGHNT and CDR2 YYREEE (reference sequence). The CDR3 reads CASSKIQGQGIHEQYF. CDR3 DNA: TGTGCCAGCAGCAAAATCCAAGGACAGGGGATCCACGAGCAGTACTTC. Together with reference TRBV5-4 and TRBJ2-7, the CDR3 gives the full variable domain: ETGVTQSPTHLIKTRGQQVTLRCSSQSGHNTVSWYQQALGQGPQFIFQYYREEENGRGNFPPRFSGLQFPNYSSELNVNALELDDSALYLCASSKIQGQGIHEQYFGPGTRLTVT.

J is TRBJ2-5 and V is TRBV7-6; 11 nucleotides agree with TRBD2. The CDR3 has 14 residues. Germline V gene sequence: CDR1 SGHVS, CDR2 FNYEAQ. J lost 5 bases, V lost 6 bases, and 5 bases had no gene match. The CDR3 spells CASRALAGVETQYF. DNA of the CDR3: TGTGCCAGCAGAGCACTAGCGGGAGTGGAGACCCAGTACTTC.